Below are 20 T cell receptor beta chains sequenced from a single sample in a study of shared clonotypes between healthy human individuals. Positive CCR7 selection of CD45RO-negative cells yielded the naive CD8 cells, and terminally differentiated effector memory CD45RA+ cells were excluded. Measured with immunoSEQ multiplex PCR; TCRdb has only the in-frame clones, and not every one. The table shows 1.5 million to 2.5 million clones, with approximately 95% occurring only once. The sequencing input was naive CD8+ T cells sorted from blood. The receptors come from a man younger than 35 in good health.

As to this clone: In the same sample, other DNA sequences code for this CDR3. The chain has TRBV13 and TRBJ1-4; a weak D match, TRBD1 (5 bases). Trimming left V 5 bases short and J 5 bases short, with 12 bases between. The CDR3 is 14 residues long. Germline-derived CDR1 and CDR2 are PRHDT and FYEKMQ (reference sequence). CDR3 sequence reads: CASSLRQPNEKLFF. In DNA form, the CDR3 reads TGTGCCAGCAGCCTTCGACAGCCAAATGAAAAACTGTTTTTT.

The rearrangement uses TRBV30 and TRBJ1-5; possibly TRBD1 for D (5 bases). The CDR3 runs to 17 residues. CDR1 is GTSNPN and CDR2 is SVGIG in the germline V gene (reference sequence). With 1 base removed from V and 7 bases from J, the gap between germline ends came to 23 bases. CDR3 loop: CAWSAGLSGTAGQPQHF. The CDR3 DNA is TGTGCCTGGAGTGCAGGCCTCTCCGGGACGGCGGGGCAGCCCCAGCATTTT.

The CDR3, as DNA: TGTGCCAGTAACCAGGGGGCGCTTGGATCACCCCTCCACTTT. Translated: CASNQGALGSPLHF. The rearrangement links TRBV19 to TRBJ1-6; 8 positions match TRBD1. V lost 7 bases, J lost 10 bases, and 9 bases stayed unmatched. The CDR3 totals 14 residues. The germline gives CDR1 LNHDA, CDR2 SQIVND (reference sequence).

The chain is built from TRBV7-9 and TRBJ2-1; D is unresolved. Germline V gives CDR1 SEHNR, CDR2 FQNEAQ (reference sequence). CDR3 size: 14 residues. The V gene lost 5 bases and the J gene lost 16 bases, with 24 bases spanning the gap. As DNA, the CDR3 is TGTGCCAGCAGCCCCACCGCCCCGGGCCACCCTCCTTTCTTC. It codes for CASSPTAPGHPPFF.

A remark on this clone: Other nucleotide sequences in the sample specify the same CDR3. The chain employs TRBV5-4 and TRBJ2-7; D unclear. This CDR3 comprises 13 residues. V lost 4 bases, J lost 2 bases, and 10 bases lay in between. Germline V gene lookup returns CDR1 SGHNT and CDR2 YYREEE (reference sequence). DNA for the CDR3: TGTGCCAGCAGCCTGGACGGCCCCTACGAGCAGTACTTC. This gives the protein CASSLDGPYEQYF.

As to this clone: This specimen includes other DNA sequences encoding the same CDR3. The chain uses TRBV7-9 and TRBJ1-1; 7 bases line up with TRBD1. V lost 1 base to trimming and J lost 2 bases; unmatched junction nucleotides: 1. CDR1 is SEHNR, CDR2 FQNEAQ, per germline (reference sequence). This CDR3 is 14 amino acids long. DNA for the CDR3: TGTGCCAGCAGCTTAGGACAGGGAAACACTGAAGCTTTCTTT. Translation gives CASSLGQGNTEAFF.

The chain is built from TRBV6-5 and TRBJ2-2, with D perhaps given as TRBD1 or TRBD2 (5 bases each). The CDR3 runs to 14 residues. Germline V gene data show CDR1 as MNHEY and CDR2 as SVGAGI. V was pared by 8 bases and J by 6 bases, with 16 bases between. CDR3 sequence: CASGAVGGPGELFF. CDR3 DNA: TGTGCCAGCGGGGCGGTTGGGGGTCCCGGGGAGCTGTTTTTT.

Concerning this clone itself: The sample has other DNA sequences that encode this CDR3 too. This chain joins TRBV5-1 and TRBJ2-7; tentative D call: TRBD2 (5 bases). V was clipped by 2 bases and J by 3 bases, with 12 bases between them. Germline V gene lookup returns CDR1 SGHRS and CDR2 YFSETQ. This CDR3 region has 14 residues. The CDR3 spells CASSFGLGSYEQYF. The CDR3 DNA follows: TGCGCCAGCAGCTTTGGACTGGGTAGCTACGAGCAGTACTTC.

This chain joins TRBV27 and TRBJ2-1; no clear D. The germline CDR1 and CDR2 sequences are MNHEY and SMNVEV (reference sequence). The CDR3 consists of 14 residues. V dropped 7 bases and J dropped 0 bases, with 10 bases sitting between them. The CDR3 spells CASISLDSYNEQFF. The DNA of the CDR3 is TGTGCCAGCATAAGTCTAGACTCCTACAATGAGCAGTTCTTC.

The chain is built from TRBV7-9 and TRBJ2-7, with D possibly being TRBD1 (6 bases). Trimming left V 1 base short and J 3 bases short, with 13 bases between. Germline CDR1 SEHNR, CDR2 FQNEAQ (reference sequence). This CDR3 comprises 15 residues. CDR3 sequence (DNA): TGTGCCAGCAGCTTAGGGCAGGGGCTGATCTACGAGCAGTACTTC. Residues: CASSLGQGLIYEQYF.

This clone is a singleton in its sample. CDR3 protein: CASRILTGGFYEQYF. The CDR3, as DNA: TGTGCCAGCAGGATTTTGACAGGGGGGTTCTACGAGCAGTACTTC. The chain combines TRBV27 with TRBJ2-7, with 9 bases aligning to TRBD1. This CDR3 is 15 amino acids long. Trimming removed 6 bases from V and 3 bases from J; junction bases left unmatched: 9. Germline V gives CDR1 MNHEY, CDR2 SMNVEV (reference sequence).

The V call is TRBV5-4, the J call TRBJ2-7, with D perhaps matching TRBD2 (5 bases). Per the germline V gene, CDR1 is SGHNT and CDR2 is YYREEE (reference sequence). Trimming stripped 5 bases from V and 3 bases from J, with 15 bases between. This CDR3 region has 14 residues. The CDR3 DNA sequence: TGTGCCAGCAGTCCGGAAGCTGAGGGCTACGAGCAGTACTTC. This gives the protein CASSPEAEGYEQYF.

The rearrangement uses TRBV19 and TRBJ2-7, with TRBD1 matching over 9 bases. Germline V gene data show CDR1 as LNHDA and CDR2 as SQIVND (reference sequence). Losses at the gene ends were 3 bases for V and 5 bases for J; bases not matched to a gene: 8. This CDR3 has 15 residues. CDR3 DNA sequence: TGTGCCAGTAGTATGTGGGACAGGGAAATCGACGAGCAGTACTTC. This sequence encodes CASSMWDREIDEQYF.

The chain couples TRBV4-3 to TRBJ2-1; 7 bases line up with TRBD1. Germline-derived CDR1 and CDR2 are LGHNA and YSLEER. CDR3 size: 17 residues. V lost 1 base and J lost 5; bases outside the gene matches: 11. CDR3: CASSQAFTGALDNEQFF. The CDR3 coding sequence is TGCGCCAGCAGCCAAGCCTTTACAGGGGCACTCGACAATGAGCAGTTCTTC.

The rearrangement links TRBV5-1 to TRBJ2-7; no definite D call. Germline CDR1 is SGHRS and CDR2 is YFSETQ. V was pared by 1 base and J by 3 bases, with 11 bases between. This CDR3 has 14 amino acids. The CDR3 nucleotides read TGCGCCAGCAGCTTGCGTCGGACGCGCTACGAGCAGTACTTC. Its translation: CASSLRRTRYEQYF.

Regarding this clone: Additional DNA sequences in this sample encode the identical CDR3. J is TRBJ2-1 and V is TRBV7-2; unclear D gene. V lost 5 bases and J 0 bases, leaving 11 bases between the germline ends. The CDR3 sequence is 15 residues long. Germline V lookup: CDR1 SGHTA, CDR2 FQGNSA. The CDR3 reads CASSPTLSSYNEQFF. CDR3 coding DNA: TGTGCCAGCAGCCCCACTCTGAGCTCCTACAATGAGCAGTTCTTC.

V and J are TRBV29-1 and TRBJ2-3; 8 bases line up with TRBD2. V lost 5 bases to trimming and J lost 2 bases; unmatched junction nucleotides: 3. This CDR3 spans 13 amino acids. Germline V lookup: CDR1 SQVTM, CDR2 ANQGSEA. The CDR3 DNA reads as TGCAGCGTTCCTAGCGGGTACACAGATACGCAGTATTTT. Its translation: CSVPSGYTDTQYF.

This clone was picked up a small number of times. CDR3 coding DNA: TGCGCCAGCAGCCAAGATGGGTCTGGGGGTTCACCCCTCCACTTT. Its translation: CASSQDGSGGSPLHF. The genes are TRBV4-1 and TRBJ1-6; possible D gene TRBD1, 5 bases. CDR1 is MGHRA and CDR2 is YSYEKL in the germline V gene. CDR3 length: 15 amino acids. Trimming cost V 0 bases and J 9 bases, with 12 bases left between them.

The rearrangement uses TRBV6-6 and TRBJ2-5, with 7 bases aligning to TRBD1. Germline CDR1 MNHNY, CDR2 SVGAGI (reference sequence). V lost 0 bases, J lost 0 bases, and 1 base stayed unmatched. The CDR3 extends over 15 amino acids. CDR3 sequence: CASSYSGQDQETQYF. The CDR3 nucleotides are TGTGCCAGCAGTTACTCCGGACAGGACCAAGAGACCCAGTACTTC.

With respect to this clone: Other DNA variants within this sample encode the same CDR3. This chain's CDR3 is CASSYRGMNTEAFF. CDR3 sequence (DNA): TGTGCCAGCAGCTACAGGGGAATGAACACTGAAGCTTTCTTT. The V and J genes are TRBV11-2 and TRBJ1-1, with TRBD1 identical over 7 bases. Trimming took 4 bases from V and 0 from J; bases not matched to a gene: 2. The germline CDR1 and CDR2 sequences are SGHAT and FQNNGV. This CDR3 contains 14 residues.